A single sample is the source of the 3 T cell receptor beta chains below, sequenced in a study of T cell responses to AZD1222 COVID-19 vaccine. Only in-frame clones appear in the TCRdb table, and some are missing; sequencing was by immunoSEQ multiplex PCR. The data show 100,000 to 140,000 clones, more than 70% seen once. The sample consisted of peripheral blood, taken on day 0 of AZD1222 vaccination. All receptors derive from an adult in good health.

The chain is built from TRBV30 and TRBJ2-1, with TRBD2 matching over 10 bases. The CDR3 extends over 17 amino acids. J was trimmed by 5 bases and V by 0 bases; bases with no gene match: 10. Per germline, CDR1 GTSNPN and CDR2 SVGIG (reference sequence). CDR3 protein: CAWSVGFLAGANNEQFF. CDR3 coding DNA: TGTGCCTGGAGTGTAGGTTTCCTAGCGGGAGCGAACAATGAGCAGTTCTTC. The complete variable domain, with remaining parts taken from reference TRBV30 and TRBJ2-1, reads SQTIHQWPATLVQPVGSPLSLECTVEGTSNPNLYWYRQAAGRGLQLLFYSVGIGQISSEVPQNLSASRPQDRQFILSSKKLLLSDSGFYLCAWSVGFLAGANNEQFFGPGTRLTVL.

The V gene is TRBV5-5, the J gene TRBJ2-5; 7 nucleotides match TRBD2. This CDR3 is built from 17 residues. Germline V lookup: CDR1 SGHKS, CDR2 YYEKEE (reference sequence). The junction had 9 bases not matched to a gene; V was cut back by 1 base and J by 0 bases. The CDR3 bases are TGTGCCAGCAGCTTGTGGGGCGGGAGCATGTACCAAGAGACCCAGTACTTC. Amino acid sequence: CASSLWGGSMYQETQYF.

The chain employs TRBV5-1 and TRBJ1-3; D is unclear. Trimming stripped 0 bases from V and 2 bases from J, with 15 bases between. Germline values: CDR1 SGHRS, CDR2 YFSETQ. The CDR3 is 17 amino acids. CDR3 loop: CASSLGAAKLPGNTIYF. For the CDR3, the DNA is TGCGCCAGCAGCTTGGGGGCAGCAAAACTCCCTGGAAACACCATATATTTT.